Presented here are 8 T cell receptor beta chains from one specimen sequenced in a study of blood T cell repertoires in COVID-19. Data came from immunoSEQ multiplex PCR; TCRdb stores just in-frame clones and leaves some out. The sample has roughly 400,000 clones, about 88% seen once. Specimen: PBMCs or T cells enriched from blood (not recorded which). The receptor set was obtained from a young woman who had been exposed to COVID-19.

The chain couples TRBV4-2 to TRBJ1-1, with 8 bases that match TRBD1. Looked up from germline, CDR1 is LGHNA and CDR2 is YNFKEQ. V was clipped by 2 bases and J by 5 bases; unmatched bases: 7. The CDR3 has 15 amino acids. This CDR3 reads CASSQRQGAGTEAFF. For the CDR3, the DNA is TGTGCCAGCAGCCAACGCCAGGGGGCGGGGACTGAAGCTTTCTTT.

This clone was counted between two and nine times. The chain carries TRBV19 and TRBJ1-1; D possibly corresponds to TRBD1 (5 bases). Trimming took off 5 bases at V and 10 bases at J, with 17 bases between the two ends. The germline gives CDR1 LNHDA, CDR2 SQIVND (reference sequence). CDR3 length: 13 amino acids. The CDR3 sequence is CASSVLTRGVAFF. CDR3 coding DNA: TGTGCCAGTAGTGTCCTGACCCGGGGGGTAGCTTTCTTT.

The genes are TRBV28 and TRBJ2-3; D gene uncertain. V was cut by 3 bases and J by 9 bases, with 7 bases left in between. In germline, CDR1 is MDHEN, CDR2 SYDVKM. The CDR3 extends over 11 amino acids. CDR3 amino acids: CASSFLATQYF. The CDR3 nucleotides read TGTGCCAGCAGTTTCCTCGCGACGCAGTATTTT.

As DNA, the CDR3 is TGCGCCAGCAGCTCTCGAGGAACCCCGAACACCGGGGAGCTGTTTTTT. It codes for CASSSRGTPNTGELFF. This chain connects TRBV5-1 to TRBJ2-2, with D uncertain. The CDR3 totals 16 residues. Trimming took 3 bases from V and 0 from J, leaving 12 bases between them. Germline V gene lookup returns CDR1 SGHRS and CDR2 YFSETQ.

This clone showed up just once. The chain couples TRBV7-9 to TRBJ2-5, with D tentatively TRBD1 (7 bases). The CDR3 length is 14 residues. V was shortened by 5 bases and J by 2 bases, with 12 bases between the two germline ends. Germline V CDR1 and CDR2: SEHNR, FQNEAQ (reference sequence). Here the CDR3 reads CASSRGTVQETQYF. The CDR3 DNA is TGTGCCAGCAGCCGCGGGACAGTTCAAGAGACCCAGTACTTC.

This sequence joins TRBV2 and TRBJ2-3, with D perhaps TRBD1 (5 bases). In germline, CDR1 is SNHLY, CDR2 FYNNEI. This CDR3 is built from 14 residues. V lost 3 bases and J 4 bases, leaving 11 bases between the germline ends. The DNA of the CDR3 is TGTGCCAGCAGTGATTTTGTAGGGGCAGATACGCAGTATTTT. Translation: CASSDFVGADTQYF.

The CDR3 is CASSLGTSGGAYNEQFF. The CDR3 coding sequence is TGTGCCAGCAGCTTAGGGACTAGCGGGGGGGCTTACAATGAGCAGTTCTTC. The gene calls are TRBV13 and TRBJ2-1, with 14 bases that match TRBD2. This CDR3 is 17 amino acids long. V shed 0 bases and J 4 bases; nucleotides not matched to a gene: 2. The germline V gene encodes CDR1 PRHDT and CDR2 FYEKMQ (reference sequence).

CDR3 in DNA: TGTGCCAGCAGCTTTGCGGGGGGTCCTAGCACAGATACGCAGTATTTT. Protein product: CASSFAGGPSTDTQYF. V and J are TRBV5-5 and TRBJ2-3, with TRBD2 matching 8 bases. CDR3 length: 16 residues. V lost 2 bases to trimming and J lost 0 bases; unmatched junction nucleotides: 5. Per germline, CDR1 SGHKS and CDR2 YYEKEE (reference sequence). Full variable domain (outside the CDR3, taken from reference TRBV5-5 and TRBJ2-3): DAGVTQSPTHLIKTRGQQVTLRCSPISGHKSVSWYQQVLGQGPQFIFQYYEKEERGRGNFPDRFSARQFPNYSSELNVNALLLGDSALYLCASSFAGGPSTDTQYFGPGTRLTVL.